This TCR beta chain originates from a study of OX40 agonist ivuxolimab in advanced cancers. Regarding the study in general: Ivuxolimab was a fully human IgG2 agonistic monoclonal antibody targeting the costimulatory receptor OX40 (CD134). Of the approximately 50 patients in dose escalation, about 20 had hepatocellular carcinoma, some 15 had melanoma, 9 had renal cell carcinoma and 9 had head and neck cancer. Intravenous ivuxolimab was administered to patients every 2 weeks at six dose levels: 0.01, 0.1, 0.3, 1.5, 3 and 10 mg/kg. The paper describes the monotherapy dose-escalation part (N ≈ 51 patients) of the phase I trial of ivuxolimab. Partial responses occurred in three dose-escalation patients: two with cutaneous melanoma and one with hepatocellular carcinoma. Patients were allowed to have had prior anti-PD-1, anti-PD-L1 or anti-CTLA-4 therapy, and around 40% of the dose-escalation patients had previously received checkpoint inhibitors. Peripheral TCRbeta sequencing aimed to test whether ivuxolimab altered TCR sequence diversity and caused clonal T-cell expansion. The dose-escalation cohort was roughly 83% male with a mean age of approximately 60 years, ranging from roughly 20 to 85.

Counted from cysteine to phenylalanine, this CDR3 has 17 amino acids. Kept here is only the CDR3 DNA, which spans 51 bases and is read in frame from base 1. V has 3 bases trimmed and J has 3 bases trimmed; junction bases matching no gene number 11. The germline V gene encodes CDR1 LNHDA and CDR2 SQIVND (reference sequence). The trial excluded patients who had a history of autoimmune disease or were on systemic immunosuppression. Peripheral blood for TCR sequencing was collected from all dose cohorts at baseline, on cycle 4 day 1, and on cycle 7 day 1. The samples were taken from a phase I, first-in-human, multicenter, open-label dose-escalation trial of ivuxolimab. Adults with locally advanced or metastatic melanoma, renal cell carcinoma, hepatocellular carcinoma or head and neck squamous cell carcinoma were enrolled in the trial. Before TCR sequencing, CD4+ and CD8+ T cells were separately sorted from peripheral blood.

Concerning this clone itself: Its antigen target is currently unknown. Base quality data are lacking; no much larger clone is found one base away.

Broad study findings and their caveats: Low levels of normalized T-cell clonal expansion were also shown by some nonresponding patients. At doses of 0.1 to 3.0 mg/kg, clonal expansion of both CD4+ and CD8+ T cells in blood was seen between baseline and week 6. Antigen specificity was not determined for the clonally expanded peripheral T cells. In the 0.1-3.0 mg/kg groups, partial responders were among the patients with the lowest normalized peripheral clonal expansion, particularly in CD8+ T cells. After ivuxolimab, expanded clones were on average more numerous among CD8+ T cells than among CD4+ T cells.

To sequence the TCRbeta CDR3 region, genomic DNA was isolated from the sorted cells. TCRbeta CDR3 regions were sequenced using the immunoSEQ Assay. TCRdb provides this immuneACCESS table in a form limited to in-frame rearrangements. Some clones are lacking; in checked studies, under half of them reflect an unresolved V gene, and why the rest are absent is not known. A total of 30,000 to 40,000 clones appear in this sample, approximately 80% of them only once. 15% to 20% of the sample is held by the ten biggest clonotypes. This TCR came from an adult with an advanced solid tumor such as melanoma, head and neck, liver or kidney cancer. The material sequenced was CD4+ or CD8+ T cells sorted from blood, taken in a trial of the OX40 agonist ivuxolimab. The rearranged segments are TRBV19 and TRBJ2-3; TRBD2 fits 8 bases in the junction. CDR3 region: CASSIDPAGVATDTQYF. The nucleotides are TGTGCCAGTAGTATCGACCCAGCGGGAGTTGCGACAGATACGCAGTATTTT.